The present TCR beta chain was sequenced within a study of blood T cells in healthy people across ages. Study-level background: About one barcoded TCR beta cDNA was captured per two T cells. Overall study findings and caveats: Estimates of total diversity, which came from one million sequenced T cells, were considered to be underestimates.

A second PCR, run for roughly 7 to 11 cycles, used a sample-barcoded 5' primer plus a J-beta primer mix. In TCRdb, the 5' RACE reads were re-called with MiXCR into one record per CDR3 protein. The table has some 700,000 distinct CDR3 sequences, approximately 43% seen once. Details on this clonotype: Its antigen is not identified.

The CDR3 sequence is 14 residues long. Per the germline V gene, CDR1 is SNHLY and CDR2 is FYNNEI. Germline trimming cut 6 bases from V and 0 bases from J; bases unmatched to any gene: 4. The donors, aged about 6 to 100, were healthy Caucasians from Russia. Peripheral blood was drawn, ten milliliters per donor. The rearrangement uses TRBV2 and TRBJ2-7, with 8 bases matching TRBD1. Sequences were obtained from blood. The sequence came from a woman aged 60-75 years in good health. The CDR3 region is CASRTTGASYEQYF. The DNA of the CDR3 is TGTGCCAGCAGGACGACAGGGGCCTCCTACGAGCAGTACTTC.